The rows below give T cell receptor beta chains drawn from one sample of a study of T cell responses to AZD1222 COVID-19 vaccine. The data were produced by immunoSEQ multiplex PCR, yet TCRdb's version contains in-frame clones alone and is incomplete. The sample lists about 140,000 clones, about 89% occurring once. The starting material was peripheral blood, obtained 28 days after the second dose of the MenACWY control vaccine. The receptors come from an adult who received the MenACWY meningococcal vaccine as a control. Each CDR3 is given with its conserved first and last residue. A D gene is named only where the DNA matches it firmly. Size values are once, few and many counts, or a class for expanded clones, and some rows have none.

size	V	J	D	CDR3	DNA
-	TRBV6-1	TRBJ1-6	-	CASSEASLRGRGSPLHF	TGTGCCAGCAGTGAAGCGTCCCTCAGGGGTCGCGGTTCACCCCTCCACTTT
-	TRBV12-3/TRBV12-4	TRBJ1-2	-	CASRGAAAGYTF	TGTGCCAGCAGGGGGGCTGCCGCGGGCTACACCTTC
-	TRBV5-8	TRBJ2-3	TRBD1	CASSSGQDRSTQYF	TGTGCCAGCAGCTCTGGACAGGACCGAAGTACGCAGTATTTT
once	TRBV9	TRBJ2-5	-	CASSVFPSQETQYF	TGTGCCAGCAGCGTATTCCCGTCCCAAGAGACCCAGTACTTC
-	TRBV3-1/TRBV3-2	TRBJ2-3	TRBD2	CASSLVPEIHSGSVTDTQYF	TGTGCCAGCAGCCTTGTCCCCGAGATTCATAGCGGGAGTGTCACAGATACGCAGTATTTT
-	TRBV2	TRBJ1-4	TRBD1	CASSDGTGGEKLFF	TGTGCCAGCAGTGATGGGACAGGGGGTGAAAAACTGTTTTTT
-	TRBV28	TRBJ2-5	-	CASSLRGLLETQYF	TGTGCCAGCAGTTTACGGGGTCTTTTAGAGACCCAGTACTTC
-	TRBV5-8	TRBJ1-5	-	CASSGGNQPQHF	TGTGCCAGCAGTGGTGGCAATCAGCCCCAGCATTTT
-	TRBV7-3	TRBJ2-5	-	CATGEETQYF	TGTGCCACGGGGGAGGAGACCCAGTACTTC
-	TRBV15	TRBJ2-1	TRBD1	CATSTSRDRGWNEQFF	TGTGCCACCAGTACGAGCCGGGACAGGGGTTGGAATGAGCAGTTCTTC
-	TRBV7-9	TRBJ1-4	-	CASSLDLGVNEKLFF	TGTGCCAGCAGCTTAGATCTGGGTGTTAATGAAAAACTGTTTTTT
-	TRBV2	TRBJ2-1	TRBD2	CASRGTSGLEQFF	TGTGCCAGCAGGGGGACTAGCGGGCTGGAGCAGTTCTTC
once	TRBV6-1	TRBJ2-7	TRBD1	CASSEAGTDIREQYF	TGTGCCAGCAGTGAGGCCGGGACAGATATACGTGAGCAGTACTTC
-	TRBV7-2	TRBJ2-2	TRBD2	CASSLEGGRNTGELFF	TGTGCCAGCAGCTTAGAGGGAGGGAGGAACACCGGGGAGCTGTTTTTT
-	TRBV29-1	TRBJ1-1	TRBD1	CSVDSRAGGGVTTEAFF	TGCAGCGTTGATAGTAGGGCAGGGGGTGGTGTAACCACTGAAGCTTTCTTT
-	TRBV6-5	TRBJ1-2	-	CASRPDRNYGYTF	TGTGCCAGCAGACCGGACAGAAACTATGGCTACACCTTC
-	TRBV19	TRBJ1-2	-	CASSLGEDYGYTF	TGTGCCAGTAGTTTGGGCGAAGACTATGGCTACACCTTC
once	TRBV10-3	TRBJ2-3	-	CAISSRGATDTQYF	TGTGCCATCAGCTCGAGGGGGGCCACAGATACGCAGTATTTT
-	TRBV4-3	TRBJ1-1	-	CASSQAVGGYMNTEAFF	TGCGCCAGCAGCCAAGCGGTCGGGGGATACATGAACACTGAAGCTTTCTTT
few	TRBV19	TRBJ1-2	TRBD1	CATRLGTDQAYGYTF	TGTGCCACCCGGTTAGGGACAGATCAAGCTTATGGCTACACCTTC
-	TRBV18	TRBJ2-3	-	CASSPLGGSTDTQYF	TGTGCCAGCTCACCACTTGGAGGGAGCACAGATACGCAGTATTTT
-	TRBV7-9	TRBJ1-5	-	CASSLPHQPQHF	TGTGCCAGCAGCCTGCCTCATCAGCCCCAGCATTTT
-	TRBV9	TRBJ2-2	TRBD1	CASSRDRGSGELFF	TGTGCCAGCAGCCGGGACAGGGGTTCCGGGGAGCTGTTTTTT
-	TRBV19	TRBJ2-1	TRBD2	CASGVGGDYNEQFF	TGTGCCAGTGGAGTTGGGGGGGACTACAATGAGCAGTTCTTC
-	TRBV19	TRBJ2-6	-	CASSAAGPSGANVLTF	TGTGCCAGTAGTGCGGCAGGGCCATCTGGGGCCAACGTCCTGACTTTC
-	TRBV6-2/TRBV6-3	TRBJ2-7	TRBD2	CASSYAERESYEQYF	TGTGCCAGCAGTTACGCAGAGCGGGAGTCCTACGAGCAGTACTTC
-	TRBV27	TRBJ2-7	-	CASTNHAGPTPYEQYF	TGTGCCAGCACAAACCATGCGGGGCCAACTCCCTACGAGCAGTACTTC
-	TRBV7-2	TRBJ2-2	TRBD2	CASSWAGLAGNTGELFF	TGTGCCAGCAGCTGGGCGGGACTAGCGGGGAACACCGGGGAGCTGTTTTTT
once	TRBV5-1	TRBJ2-1	-	CASTLQGTSSYNEQFF	TGCGCCAGCACCTTGCAAGGGACTTCTTCCTACAATGAGCAGTTCTTC
few	TRBV28	TRBJ1-6	-	CASIPQQGGSPLHF	TGTGCCAGCATCCCCCAGCAGGGAGGTTCACCCCTCCACTTT
once	TRBV7-2	TRBJ1-1	-	CASSQNRGAMNTEAFF	TGTGCCAGCAGCCAAAACAGAGGTGCTATGAACACTGAAGCTTTCTTT
-	TRBV2	TRBJ2-2	-	CASSEVAVPTGELFF	TGTGCCAGCAGTGAAGTCGCAGTCCCCACCGGGGAGCTGTTTTTT
-	TRBV11-1	TRBJ1-3	-	CASSLQTGGGNTIYF	TGTGCCAGCAGCCTCCAGACAGGAGGAGGAAACACCATATATTTT
few	TRBV9	TRBJ1-4	-	CASSAPGENEKLFF	TGTGCCAGCAGCGCACCAGGGGAAAATGAAAAACTGTTTTTT
-	TRBV6-5	TRBJ1-4	-	CASSYAAGPQEKLFF	TGTGCCAGCAGTTACGCTGCGGGACCACAGGAAAAACTGTTTTTT
-	TRBV7-9	TRBJ2-3	TRBD2	CASSLLTSHSTDTQYF	TGTGCCAGCAGCTTGCTGACTAGCCATAGCACAGATACGCAGTATTTT